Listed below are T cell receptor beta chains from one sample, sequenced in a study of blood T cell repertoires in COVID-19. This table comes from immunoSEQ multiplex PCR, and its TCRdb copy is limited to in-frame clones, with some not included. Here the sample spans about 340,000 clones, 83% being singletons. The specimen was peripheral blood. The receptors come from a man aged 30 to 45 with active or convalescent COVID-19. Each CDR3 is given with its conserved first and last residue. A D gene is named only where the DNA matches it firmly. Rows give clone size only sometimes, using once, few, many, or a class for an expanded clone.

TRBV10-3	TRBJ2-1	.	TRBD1	CAIRGDSSYNEQFF	TGTGCCATCAGGGGGGACAGCTCTTACAATGAGCAGTTCTTC
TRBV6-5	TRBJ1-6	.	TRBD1	CASSWDRRDSPLHF	TGTGCCAGCAGTTGGGACAGGCGAGATTCACCCCTCCACTTT
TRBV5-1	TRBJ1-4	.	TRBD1	CASSSGDRGPANEKLFF	TGCGCCAGCAGTTCGGGGGACAGGGGGCCCGCTAATGAAAAACTGTTTTTT
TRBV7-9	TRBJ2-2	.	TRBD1	CASSLMGQLTTGELFF	TGTGCCAGCAGCTTAATGGGACAGCTAACTACCGGGGAGCTGTTTTTT
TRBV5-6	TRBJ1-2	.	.	CASSLGRRPGYTF	TGTGCCAGCAGCTTGGGGAGGCGGCCTGGCTACACCTTC
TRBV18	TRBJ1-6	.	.	CASSPRDSNSPLHF	TGTGCCAGCTCACCCCGGGATAGTAATTCACCCCTCCACTTT
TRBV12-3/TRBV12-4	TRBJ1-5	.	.	CASSLAIGEPQHF	TGTGCCAGCAGTTTAGCGATCGGGGAGCCCCAGCATTTT
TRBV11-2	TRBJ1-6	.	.	CASSLGDSYNSPLHF	TGTGCCAGCAGCTTAGGAGACAGCTATAATTCACCCCTCCACTTT
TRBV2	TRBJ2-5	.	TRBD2	CASSQTSLQETQYF	TGTGCCAGCAGTCAGACTAGCCTCCAAGAGACCCAGTACTTC
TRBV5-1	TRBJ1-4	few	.	CASKSRGDNEKLFF	TGCGCCAGCAAATCCCGGGGGGATAATGAAAAACTGTTTTTT
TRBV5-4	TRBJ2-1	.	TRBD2	CASSLVGTRYEQFF	TGTGCCAGCAGCTTGGTCGGGACTAGGTATGAGCAGTTCTTC
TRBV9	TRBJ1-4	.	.	CASSVAGSGEKLFF	TGTGCCAGCAGCGTAGCGGGGTCCGGTGAAAAACTGTTTTTT
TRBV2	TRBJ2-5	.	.	CASSAGKETQYF	TGTGCCAGCAGTGCCGGGAAAGAGACCCAGTACTTC
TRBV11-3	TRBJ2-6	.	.	CATLSGANVLTF	TGTGCCACCCTATCCGGGGCCAACGTCCTGACTTTC
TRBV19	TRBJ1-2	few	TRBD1	CASSRSSGTGESYGYTF	TGTGCCAGTAGTAGAAGTAGCGGGACAGGGGAGAGCTATGGCTACACCTTC
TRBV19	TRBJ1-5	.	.	CASSPDSGTNQPQHF	TGTGCCAGTAGCCCGGACAGCGGGACGAATCAGCCCCAGCATTTT
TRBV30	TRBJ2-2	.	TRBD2	CAWSLLMARGVANTGELFF	TGTGCCTGGAGTCTATTAATGGCGCGGGGGGTTGCGAACACCGGGGAGCTGTTTTTT
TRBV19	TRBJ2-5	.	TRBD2	CASSTLAGGRYQETQYF	TGTGCCAGTAGTACCCTAGCGGGAGGACGGTACCAAGAGACCCAGTACTTC
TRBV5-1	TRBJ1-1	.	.	CASSLGVNTEAFF	TGCGCCAGCAGCTTAGGGGTGAACACTGAAGCTTTCTTT
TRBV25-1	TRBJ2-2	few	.	CASSEWGVTGELFF	TGTGCCAGCAGTGAATGGGGGGTCACCGGGGAGCTGTTTTTT
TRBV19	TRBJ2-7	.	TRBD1	CASSIGTAVYEQYF	TGTGCCAGTAGCATCGGGACAGCCGTCTACGAGCAGTACTTC
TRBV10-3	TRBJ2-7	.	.	CAISGAEAYEQYF	TGTGCCATCAGTGGAGCGGAGGCCTACGAGCAGTACTTC
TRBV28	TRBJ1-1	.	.	CASSAPQGSYTEAFF	TGTGCCAGCAGTGCCCCTCAGGGCAGTTACACTGAAGCTTTCTTT
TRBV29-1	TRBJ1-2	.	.	CSVKGGTAHGYTF	TGCAGCGTGAAGGGGGGGACTGCCCATGGCTACACCTTC
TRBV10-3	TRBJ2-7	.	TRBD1	CATGQGREVSYEQYF	TGTGCCACCGGACAGGGCAGGGAGGTTTCCTACGAGCAGTACTTC
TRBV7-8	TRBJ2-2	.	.	CASSLARVGGELFF	TGTGCCAGCAGCTTAGCCAGGGTTGGCGGGGAGCTGTTTTTT
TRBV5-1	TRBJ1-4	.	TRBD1	CASSLGDRGTSEKLFF	TGCGCCAGCAGCTTGGGGGACAGGGGAACGTCGGAAAAACTGTTTTTT
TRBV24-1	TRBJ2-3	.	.	CATSDPGKGGPTDTQYF	TGTGCCACCAGTGATCCTGGGAAAGGCGGGCCGACAGATACGCAGTATTTT
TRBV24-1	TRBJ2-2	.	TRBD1	CATSDGTANTGELFF	TGTGCCACCAGTGATGGGACAGCGAACACCGGGGAGCTGTTTTTT
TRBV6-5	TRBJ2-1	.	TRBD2	CASSPSGYEQFF	TGTGCCAGCTCTCCTAGCGGGTATGAGCAGTTCTTC
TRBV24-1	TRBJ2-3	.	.	CATSDFGQGVGTDTQYF	TGTGCCACCAGTGATTTTGGGCAGGGCGTAGGTACAGATACGCAGTATTTT
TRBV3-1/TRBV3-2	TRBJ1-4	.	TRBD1	CASSPGQGLTNEKLFF	TGTGCCAGCAGCCCTGGACAGGGGTTGACTAATGAAAAACTGTTTTTT
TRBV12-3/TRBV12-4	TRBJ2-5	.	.	CASSFLETQYF	TGTGCCAGCAGTTTCTTGGAGACCCAGTACTTC
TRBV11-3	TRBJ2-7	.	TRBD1	CASSLEVPGQGVTNEQYF	TGTGCCAGCAGCTTAGAAGTACCGGGACAGGGGGTTACAAACGAGCAGTACTTC
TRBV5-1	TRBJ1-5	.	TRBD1	CASSITGTGNQPQHF	TGCGCCAGCAGCATCACCGGGACAGGAAATCAGCCCCAGCATTTT
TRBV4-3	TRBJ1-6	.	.	CASSQDWASPYSPLHF	TGCGCCAGCAGCCAAGATTGGGCCAGTCCCTATTCACCCCTCCACTTT
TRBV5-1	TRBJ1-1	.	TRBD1	CASSWGGQDMNTEAFF	TGCGCCAGCAGCTGGGGGGGACAGGACATGAACACTGAAGCTTTCTTT
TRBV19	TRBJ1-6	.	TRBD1	CASSLGQGHSPLHF	TGTGCCAGTAGTCTCGGACAGGGGCATTCACCCCTCCACTTT
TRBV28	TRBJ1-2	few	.	CASSSSGTQNYGYTF	TGTGCCAGCAGTTCCTCCGGGACACAAAACTATGGCTACACCTTC
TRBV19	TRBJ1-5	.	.	CASEDYSNQPQHF	TGTGCCAGTGAGGACTATAGCAATCAGCCCCAGCATTTT
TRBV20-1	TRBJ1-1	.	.	CSARQGYKAFF	TGCAGTGCTAGACAGGGATATAAAGCTTTCTTT
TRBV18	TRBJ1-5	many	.	CASSSDFSNQPQHF	TGTGCCAGCTCCTCCGACTTTAGCAATCAGCCCCAGCATTTT
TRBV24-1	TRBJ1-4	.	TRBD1	CATSDFGTGGDGGEKLFF	TGTGCCACCAGTGATTTCGGGACAGGGGGCGATGGGGGCGAAAAACTGTTTTTT
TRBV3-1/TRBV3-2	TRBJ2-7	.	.	CASSQGSSYEQYF	TGTGCCAGCAGCCAAGGGAGCTCCTACGAGCAGTACTTC
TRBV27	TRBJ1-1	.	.	CASIPRLGMEMNTEAFF	TGTGCCAGCATCCCACGTTTGGGTATGGAGATGAACACTGAAGCTTTCTTT
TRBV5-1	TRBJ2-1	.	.	CASSLGRQGQYNEQFF	TGCGCCAGCAGCTTGGGGAGGCAGGGGCAATACAATGAGCAGTTCTTC